The source of this T cell receptor (beta chain) is a study of patients and donors after allogeneic stem cell transplantation (dated by TCRdb to about 2020). Remarks on this clonotype: There is no known antigen for this receptor. Within one base of it there is no much larger clone, and no base qualities were kept.

Libraries were made using RT-PCR. The run used a NextSeq 550. Using fastp trimming at Q25 and MiXCR clonotype assembly, TCRdb reanalyzed the public sequencing data and kept in-frame beta chains. Rows matching on CDR3 protein sequence are summarized as one entry with the most common DNA and genes. Recorded for this sample are about 960,000 distinct CDR3 sequences; about a sixth of them occurred a single time. The ten biggest clones cover approximately 5.9% of the sample. The CDR3 spans 17 residues, from the cysteine through the phenylalanine. Only the CDR3 DNA is retained, 51 bases long and in frame from the first base. At the junction V is shortened by 0 bases and J by 2 bases; bases outside the gene matches: 10. Sequences MNHEY (CDR1) and SVGAGI (CDR2) are obtained from the germline V gene.

The chain was built from TRBV6-5 and TRBJ2-7; TRBD2 lines up with 7 middle nucleotides. Material for sequencing was blood, either unsorted or a sorted T cell fraction (not recorded which). This TCR was recovered from a human donor who was either an allogeneic HSCT recipient or a stem cell or donor lymphocyte infusion donor (not recorded which). It is not recorded whose cells these are; they may come from a transplant donor. The CDR3 is CASSYSRVGTTPYEQYF. The nucleotide sequence reads as follows: TGTGCCAGCAGTTACTCGAGAGTGGGGACTACACCCTACGAGCAGTACTTC.